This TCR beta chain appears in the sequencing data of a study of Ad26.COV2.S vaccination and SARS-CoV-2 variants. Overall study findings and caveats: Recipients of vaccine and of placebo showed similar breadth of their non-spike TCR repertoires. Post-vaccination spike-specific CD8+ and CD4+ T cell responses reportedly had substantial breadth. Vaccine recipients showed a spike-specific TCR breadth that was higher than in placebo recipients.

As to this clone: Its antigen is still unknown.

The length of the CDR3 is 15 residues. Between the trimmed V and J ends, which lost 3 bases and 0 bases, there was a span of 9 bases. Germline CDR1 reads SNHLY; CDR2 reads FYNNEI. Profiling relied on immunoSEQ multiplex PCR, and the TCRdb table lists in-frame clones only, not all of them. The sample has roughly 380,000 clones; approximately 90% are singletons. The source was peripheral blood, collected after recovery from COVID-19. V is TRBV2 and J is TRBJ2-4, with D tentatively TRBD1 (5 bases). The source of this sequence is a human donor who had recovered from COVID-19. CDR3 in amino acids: CASSETALAKNIQYF. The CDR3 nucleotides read TGTGCCAGCAGTGAGACAGCCCTAGCCAAAAACATTCAGTACTTC.